These 21 T cell receptor beta chains were sequenced from one sample in a study of CD8 T cells in ankylosing spondylitis. No cognate antigen is known for these TCRs. MiXCR, run by TCRdb on the 5' RACE reads, gives a single entry per CDR3 protein. The sample records around 890,000 distinct CDR3 sequences, 12% being singletons. The study, taken as a whole, reports: For ankylosing spondylitis blood, a TCR beta motif of several highly homologous variants appeared characteristic.

The sequenced material came from blood, either unsorted or a sorted T cell fraction (not recorded which). These receptors all stem from a male donor with ankylosing spondylitis.

The V call is TRBV20-1, the J call TRBJ1-1, with a possible D match to TRBD1 (5 bases). Trimming removed 7 bases at V and 7 bases at J, with 19 bases between. CDR1 and CDR2 from the germline V gene are DFQATT and SNEGSKA (reference sequence). This CDR3 is 13 amino acids long. The CDR3 protein is CSEESRAWGEAFF. The DNA of the CDR3 is TGCAGTGAAGAGAGCAGGGCCTGGGGTGAAGCTTTCTTT.

The gene calls are TRBV27 and TRBJ1-1; possibly TRBD1 for D (5 bases). Trimming took off 6 bases at V and 0 bases at J, with 11 bases between the two ends. There are 14 residues in the CDR3. The germline V gene encodes CDR1 MNHEY and CDR2 SMNVEV (reference sequence). The CDR3 loop reads CASRRPGVNTEAFF. The CDR3 nucleotides are TGTGCCAGCAGAAGGCCGGGGGTGAACACTGAAGCTTTCTTT.

The V call is TRBV7-3, the J call TRBJ2-5, with D maybe TRBD2 (6 bases). Looked up from germline, CDR1 is SGHTA and CDR2 is FQGTGA. Trimming pared 0 bases from V and 4 bases from J, leaving 12 bases between. The CDR3 runs 15 residues. The CDR3, as DNA: TGTGCCAGCAGCTTAACCAGCGGGTGGGCAGAGACCCAGTACTTC. It yields the protein CASSLTSGWAETQYF.

J is TRBJ2-7 and V is TRBV7-2; a possible D gene is TRBD2 (6 bases). V lost 5 bases and J lost 0, with 8 bases in between. This CDR3 spans 13 amino acids. The germline V gene encodes CDR1 SGHTA and CDR2 FQGNSA. The CDR3 loop reads CASSREPSYEQYF. CDR3 DNA: TGTGCCAGCAGCCGGGAGCCCTCCTACGAGCAGTACTTC.

The chain uses TRBV2 and TRBJ2-6; 7 bases are shared with TRBD1. The germline V gene has CDR1 SNHLY and CDR2 FYNNEI. The CDR3 runs 16 residues. The trim removed 7 bases at V and 4 bases at J, leaving 10 bases unmatched. CDR3 coding DNA: TGTGCCAGCACCGGGGTAGGGGGCTCCGGGGCCAACGTCCTGACTTTC. Translation gives CASTGVGGSGANVLTF.

This clonotype was detected many times. This rearrangement joins TRBV29-1 to TRBJ1-6, with D perhaps TRBD1 (5 bases). Trimming cost V 5 bases and J 7 bases, with 12 bases left between them. Germline CDR1 reads SQVTM; CDR2 reads ANQGSEA. The CDR3 runs 13 residues. For the CDR3, the DNA is TGCAGCGTTCTGACAGTTGCGAATTCACCCCTCCACTTT. The encoded protein is CSVLTVANSPLHF.

The CDR3 nucleotides are TGCAGTGCTAGAGCAGGGATGAACGAAAAACTGTTTTTT. Protein product: CSARAGMNEKLFF. The rearrangement joins TRBV20-1 to TRBJ1-4, with a weak D call TRBD1 (5 bases). Germline CDR1 DFQATT, CDR2 SNEGSKA (reference sequence). Trimming shortened V by 1 base and J by 8 bases, and 11 bases separated the two germline ends. This CDR3 is 13 amino acids long.

The genes are TRBV20-1 and TRBJ2-5; D is possibly TRBD1 or TRBD2 (5 bases each). The ends were cut back, 6 bases at V and 3 bases at J, with 14 bases in the middle. Germline-derived CDR1 and CDR2 are DFQATT and SNEGSKA (reference sequence). This CDR3 region has 13 residues. CDR3: CSAQDEGKETQYF. The CDR3 region has the DNA TGCAGTGCCCAAGATGAGGGGAAAGAGACCCAGTACTTC.

The chain uses TRBV24-1 and TRBJ2-3; TRBD2 might be the D (5 bases). V lost 7 bases, J lost 0 bases, and 10 bases lay in between. This CDR3 is built from 14 residues. Germline V gene lookup returns CDR1 KGHDR and CDR2 SFDVKD. The CDR3 reads CATRGGLSTDTQYF. Written as DNA, the CDR3 is TGTGCCACCAGGGGCGGACTCAGCACAGATACGCAGTATTTT.

This clonotype was counted between two and nine times. The J gene is TRBJ2-3, the V gene TRBV7-8, with D possibly being TRBD1 (6 bases). This CDR3 spans 16 amino acids. Trimming pared 6 bases from V and 2 bases from J, leaving 18 bases between. CDR1 SGHVS and CDR2 FQNEAQ come from the germline V gene. The CDR3 region is CASSFRADRSTDTQYF. The CDR3 DNA reads TGTGCCAGCAGTTTTAGGGCGGACAGATCCACAGATACGCAGTATTTT.

This clonotype has at least ten counts. The V and J genes are TRBV11-2 and TRBJ2-7, with D unclear. Trimming pared 5 bases from V and 1 base from J, leaving 15 bases between. The CDR3 loop spans 15 amino acids. Germline assignment: CDR1 SGHAT and CDR2 FQNNGV. In DNA, the CDR3 is TGTGCCAGCAGCGTTCTTCCGAGTAGGTCCTACGAGCAGTACTTC. It yields the protein CASSVLPSRSYEQYF.

A single count supports this clonotype. A much larger clone differs from this one at a single base, so this may be a read error. The chain joins TRBV7-6 to TRBJ1-5, with TRBD1 matching 10 bases. J was trimmed by 5 bases and V by 5 bases; bases with no gene match: 12. Per the germline V gene, CDR1 is SGHVS and CDR2 is FNYEAQ. The CDR3 has 17 residues. The CDR3 reads CASSVSGTGVHDQPQHF. CDR3 in DNA: TGTGCCAGCAGCGTATCCGGGACAGGGGTTCACGATCAGCCCCAGCATTTT.

The sample holds a few counts of this clonotype. This rearrangement joins TRBV4-3 to TRBJ1-6, with D perhaps matching TRBD1 (5 bases). The CDR3 covers 17 residues. Trimming pared 0 bases from V and 3 bases from J, leaving 12 bases between. Germline V gene data show CDR1 as LGHNA and CDR2 as YSLEER. CDR3 amino acids: CASSQEGSGYYNSPLHF. The CDR3 DNA follows: TGCGCCAGCAGCCAAGAAGGGTCAGGGTACTATAATTCACCCCTCCACTTT.

This chain joins TRBV28 and TRBJ2-7; 8 bases fit TRBD2. The CDR3 loop spans 20 amino acids. The trim removed 3 bases at V and 4 bases at J, leaving 23 bases unmatched. Germline V gene lookup returns CDR1 MDHEN and CDR2 SYDVKM. CDR3 DNA sequence: TGTGCCAGCAGTTTCCTCTTGTCGCTGAGCGGGAGTCAAGGATTATACGAGCAGTACTTC. Residues: CASSFLLSLSGSQGLYEQYF. The full variable domain, completed using reference TRBV28 and TRBJ2-7, is DVKVTQSSRYLVKRTGEKVFLECVQDMDHENMFWYRQDPGLGLRLIYFSYDVKMKEKGDIPEGYSVSREKKERFSLILESASTNQTSMYLCASSFLLSLSGSQGLYEQYFGPGTRLTVT.

The chain couples TRBV2 to TRBJ2-5; tentatively, D is TRBD1 or TRBD2 (6 bases each). With 7 bases removed from V and 0 bases from J, the gap between germline ends came to 12 bases. Germline V gives CDR1 SNHLY, CDR2 FYNNEI. The length of the CDR3 is 14 residues. The CDR3 nucleotides are TGTGCCAGCAACCGGGGGCTGGACCAAGAGACCCAGTACTTC. The encoded protein is CASNRGLDQETQYF.

This chain uses TRBV20-1 with TRBJ2-7, with 11 bases that match TRBD2. The CDR3 length is 15 residues. Per germline, CDR1 DFQATT and CDR2 SNEGSKA (reference sequence). J was trimmed by 4 bases and V by 0 bases; bases with no gene match: 5. CDR3 DNA sequence: TGCAGTGCTAGAGATGGGACTAGCGGAGAGTACGAGCAGTACTTC. Amino acids: CSARDGTSGEYEQYF.

This clonotype appeared a few times. The chain uses TRBV6-1 and TRBJ2-7; D gene uncertain. Germline CDR1 MNHNS, CDR2 SASEGT. Trimming took 2 bases from V and 1 from J, leaving 6 bases between them. The CDR3 spans 13 residues. The CDR3 spells CASSEQNSYEQYF. CDR3 DNA sequence: TGTGCCAGCAGTGAACAGAATTCCTACGAGCAGTACTTC.

This clonotype has only a few counts. V gene TRBV15 combines with J gene TRBJ2-5; 8 bases line up with TRBD1. J lost 4 bases, V lost 3 bases, and 4 bases had no gene match. This CDR3 is 14 amino acids long. Germline loops: CDR1 LNHNV, CDR2 YYDKDF (reference sequence). CDR3 amino acids: CATSRAGGGETQYF. For the CDR3, the DNA is TGTGCCACCAGCAGGGCAGGGGGCGGAGAGACCCAGTACTTC.

The CDR3 loop reads CASSGRQGSNYGYTF. For the CDR3, the DNA is TGTGCCAGCAGCGGAAGACAGGGTTCTAACTATGGCTACACCTTC. The chain recombines TRBV9 with TRBJ1-2; 7 nucleotides align to TRBD1. CDR1 and CDR2 (germline): SGDLS, YYNGEE. CDR3 length equals 15 residues. Trimming removed 3 bases from V and 0 bases from J; junction bases left unmatched: 5.

This clonotype has only a few counts. V is TRBV7-2 and J is TRBJ2-1, with D tentatively TRBD1 or TRBD2 (7 bases each). The CDR3 is made up of 17 amino acids. V lost 6 bases to trimming and J lost 1 base, with 19 bases between them. Germline values: CDR1 SGHTA, CDR2 FQGNSA. DNA of the CDR3: TGTGCCAGCAGTAGCGGGTGGGACAGAAAATCCTACAATGAGCAGTTCTTC. Protein sequence: CASSSGWDRKSYNEQFF.

This clonotype was observed at least ten times. V and J are TRBV4-3 and TRBJ2-7; possibly TRBD2 for D (6 bases). Trimming shortened V by 4 bases and J by 2 bases, and 15 bases separated the two germline ends. Per germline, CDR1 LGHNA and CDR2 YSLEER. The CDR3 consists of 15 residues. CDR3 nucleotides: TGCGCCAGCAGCCCGAGACGGGAGTCTGCCTACGAGCAGTACTTC. Its protein product is CASSPRRESAYEQYF.